This TCR beta chain derives from a study of lymphopenia after photon versus proton radiotherapy. Produced via immunoSEQ multiplex PCR; TCRdb's table is partial and in-frame only. The table records 89,000 or so clones, 83% of them present only once. The length of the CDR3 is 12 residues. Per germline, CDR1 MNHNS and CDR2 SASEGT. V lost 4 bases to trimming and J lost 9 bases, with 12 bases between them. The source of this sequence is a man aged 60 to 69 with pancreatic cancer. The material sequenced was peripheral blood, taken from a patient treated with proton-based radiotherapy. This sequence joins TRBV6-1 and TRBJ1-1; D ambiguous. CDR3 region: CASSAEGDQAFF. For the CDR3, the DNA is TGTGCCAGCAGTGCGGAGGGTGACCAAGCTTTCTTT.